This T cell receptor (beta chain) originates from a study of blood T cell repertoires in COVID-19. Study as a whole: Sources were T cells, B-cell-depleted T cells, or PBMCs; the material itself was cDNA or gDNA.

Trimming removed 1 base at V and 7 bases at J, with 14 bases between. The CDR3 length is 15 residues. Germline CDR1 is LGHDT and CDR2 is YNNKEL (reference sequence). Generated by immunoSEQ multiplex PCR, the TCRdb table keeps only in-frame clones and is missing some. The sample has approximately 150,000 clones, about 81% seen once; the top ten hold about 10%. The TCR comes from a man in his sixties with active or convalescent COVID-19. The chain carries TRBV3-1 (or the pseudogene TRBV3-2) and TRBJ2-1; no clear D gene. Source material: peripheral blood. The CDR3 sequence is CASSQVTRYGNEQFF. The CDR3, as DNA: TGTGCCAGCAGCCAAGTGACAAGGTATGGTAATGAGCAGTTCTTC.